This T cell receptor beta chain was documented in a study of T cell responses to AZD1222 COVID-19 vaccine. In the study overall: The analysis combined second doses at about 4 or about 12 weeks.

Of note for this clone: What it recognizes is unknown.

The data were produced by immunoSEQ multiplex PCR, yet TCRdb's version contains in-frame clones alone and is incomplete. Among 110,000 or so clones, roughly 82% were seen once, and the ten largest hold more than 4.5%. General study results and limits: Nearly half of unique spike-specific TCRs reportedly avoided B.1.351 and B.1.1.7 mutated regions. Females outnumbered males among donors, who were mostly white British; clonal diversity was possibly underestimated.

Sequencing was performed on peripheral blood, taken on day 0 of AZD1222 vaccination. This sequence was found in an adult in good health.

The DNA of the CDR3 is TGTGCCAGCAGCCCGAGATTGGTACCGCGGACTAGCGAAAGCTACGAGCAGTACTTC. Residues: CASSPRLVPRTSESYEQYF. The chain links TRBV4-2 to TRBJ2-7; 9 positions match TRBD2. The CDR3 spans 19 residues. Germline CDR1 is LGHNA and CDR2 is YNFKEQ. J was trimmed by 3 bases and V by 4 bases; bases with no gene match: 19.